The 12 T cell receptor beta chains below come from one sample, sequenced in a study of T cells in Graves' hyperthyroidism and ophthalmopathy. The TCR beta CDR3 regions underwent amplification using RNA transcripts as the source. TCR CDR3 regions were first amplified by RT-PCR with HTBI primers. Via MiXCR, TCRdb re-called the multiplex PCR reads, giving one row per CDR3 protein. Altogether tens of thousands of distinct CDR3 sequences are present, roughly 51% being singletons, with the ten largest covering more than 30%. Sequenced input: peripheral blood or thyroid tissue (not recorded which). Receptor source: a man younger than 35 with Graves' hyperthyroidism.

At least ten counts were recorded for this clonotype. An end of the junction does not agree with germline; a read error may underlie this. The CDR3: CVIRGTGDPPLHF. CDR3 DNA: TGTGTCATCAGGGGGACAGGCGATCCACCCCTCCACTTT. This rearrangement joins TRBV10-3 to TRBJ1-6, with 8 nucleotides matching TRBD1. The CDR3 sequence is 13 residues long. The germline V gene encodes CDR1 ENHRY and CDR2 SYGVKD.

This clonotype was recorded at least ten times. The chain links TRBV6-5 to TRBJ1-5, with D uncertain. The CDR3 runs 14 residues. The germline V and J ends were trimmed by 8 bases and 1 base, with 12 bases remaining between them. The germline V gene encodes CDR1 MNHEY and CDR2 SVGAGI. The CDR3, as DNA: TGTGCCAGCTCGACGATGTCAAGCAATCAGCCCCAGCATTTT. Protein: CASSTMSSNQPQHF.

The table lists this clonotype with many counts. This chain links TRBV7-9 with TRBJ2-5; D gene unclear. In germline, CDR1 is SEHNR, CDR2 FQNEAQ (reference sequence). V lost 3 bases to trimming and J lost 1 base, with 12 bases between them. The CDR3 runs 15 residues. This CDR3 is CASSFSSDTQETQYF. CDR3 in DNA: TGTGCCAGCAGCTTTTCCAGTGACACCCAAGAGACCCAGTACTTC.

The chain joins TRBV7-2 to TRBJ2-7; 9 bases align to TRBD2. Matching the DNA end better, TRBJ2-1 makes the J call doubtful. Germline CDR1 reads SGHTA; CDR2 reads FQGNSA. The CDR3 totals 15 residues. The CDR3 region has the DNA TGTGCCAGCAGCTTAGTACGGACTAGCGCCTACGAGCAGTTCTTC. Its protein is CASSLVRTSAYEQFF.

This clonotype was counted ten times or more. The V and J genes are TRBV19 and TRBJ1-5, with 7 bases aligning to TRBD1. From germline, CDR1 is LNHDA and CDR2 SQIVND (reference sequence). This CDR3 is 15 amino acids long. The trim removed 3 bases at V and 1 base at J, leaving 3 bases unmatched. CDR3 residues: CASSIGTASNQPQHF. DNA for the CDR3: TGTGCCAGTAGTATCGGGACAGCCAGCAATCAGCCCCAGCATTTT.

The rearrangement joins TRBV20-1 to TRBJ2-5, with a weak D call TRBD2 (5 bases). With 0 bases removed from V and 2 bases from J, the gap between germline ends came to 10 bases. The CDR3 runs to 14 residues. Germline lookup yields CDR1 DFQATT and CDR2 SNEGSKA (reference sequence). CDR3 region: CSARDGGRQETQYF. In nucleotides, the CDR3 is TGCAGTGCTAGAGATGGAGGACGGCAAGAGACCCAGTACTTC.

This clonotype was detected many times. The chain combines TRBV5-1 with TRBJ2-7; D gene ambiguous. Trimming removed 0 bases at V and 1 base at J, with 8 bases between. The CDR3 sequence is 14 residues long. Germline V lookup: CDR1 SGHRS, CDR2 YFSETQ. Written as DNA, the CDR3 is TGCGCCAGCAGCTTGGCTGGCACTTCCTACGAGCAGTACTTC. Translation: CASSLAGTSYEQYF.

At least ten counts were recorded for this clonotype. The chain has TRBV4-3 and TRBJ2-5; 10 bases map to TRBD2. Germline CDR1 is LGHNA and CDR2 is YSLEER. CDR3 length equals 22 residues. After removal of 4 bases from V and 5 bases from J, the junction contained 28 bases not matched to a gene. CDR3 residues: CASSRGVVTSGISDIGVETQYF. The CDR3 coding sequence is TGCGCCAGCAGCCGCGGGGTGGTCACTAGCGGGATTAGCGACATTGGGGTGGAGACCCAGTACTTC.

Comments on this clonotype: The DNA is omitted, as the CDR3 cannot be located on it reliably, and the CDR3 follows TCRdb's listing. The V and J genes are TRBV7-2 and TRBJ1-1. Germline V CDR1 and CDR2: SGHTA, FQGNSA. The CDR3 sequence runs 23 residues, both termini included. CDR3 sequence: CASSFYICSARDLKGRSDTEAFF.

The chain has TRBV5-1 and TRBJ2-5; 13 bases map to TRBD2. Germline CDR1 SGHRS, CDR2 YFSETQ. CDR3 length equals 16 residues. The V gene end was trimmed by 0 bases and the J gene end by 5 bases; junction bases not matched to a gene: 4. In nucleotides, the CDR3 is TGCGCCAGCAGCTTGGATACTAGCGGGAGGGGGGAGACCCAGTACTTC. Translating gives CASSLDTSGRGETQYF.

This rearrangement joins TRBV20-1 to TRBJ1-5; no clear D gene. With 5 bases removed from V and 8 bases from J, the gap between germline ends came to 13 bases. The germline V gene encodes CDR1 DFQATT and CDR2 SNEGSKA (reference sequence). The CDR3 runs to 12 residues. Here the CDR3 reads CSAGLGSEPQHF. CDR3 in DNA: TGCAGTGCTGGTCTCGGTTCCGAGCCCCAGCATTTT.

V is TRBV7-9 and J is TRBJ1-2; D remains ambiguous. The CDR3 loop spans 13 amino acids. Trimming stripped 3 bases from V and 6 bases from J, with 11 bases between. CDR1 SEHNR and CDR2 FQNEAQ come from the germline V gene (reference sequence). In DNA, the CDR3 is TGTGCCAGCAGCTTTGACTTCAGCCATGGCTACACCTTC. The encoded protein is CASSFDFSHGYTF.